These 19 T cell receptor beta chains came from one sample sequenced in a study of vaccination and CD4 T cells after COVID-19. Researchers used the Oncomine TCR Beta short-read assay to sequence DNA from cultured CD4+ T cells. TCRdb reprocessed the PCR reads via MiXCR and lists one record per CDR3 protein. The table shows around 17,000 distinct CDR3 sequences, with around half occurring only once. No antigen has been identified for these receptors. Stated treatment: 10-day PBMC culture with coronavirus spike peptide pools or control peptides (ViraFEST assay). The material was CD4+ T cells from blood, cultured in vitro, obtained before SARS-CoV-2 vaccination. Every receptor here comes from a human donor who had recovered from COVID-19.

The chain links TRBV20-1 to TRBJ2-2; a weak D match, TRBD1 (5 bases). Trimming cost V 1 base and J 4 bases, with 10 bases left between them. Germline CDR1 DFQATT, CDR2 SNEGSKA (reference sequence). The CDR3 is made up of 14 amino acids. The CDR3 loop reads CSARGGVGTGELFF. CDR3 in DNA: TGCAGTGCTAGAGGGGGCGTCGGCACCGGGGAGCTGTTTTTT.

This clonotype was recorded a few times. The chain couples TRBV20-1 to TRBJ2-3; TRBD2 might be the D (5 bases). The germline V and J ends were trimmed by 0 bases and 0 bases, with 10 bases remaining between them. Germline CDR1 is DFQATT and CDR2 is SNEGSKA (reference sequence). This CDR3 is built from 15 residues. CDR3 in amino acids: CSARDLGRSTDTQYF. The DNA for the CDR3 is TGCAGTGCTAGAGATCTAGGGAGAAGCACAGATACGCAGTATTTT.

V and J are TRBV2 and TRBJ1-1; 7 bases are shared with TRBD1. Germline assignment: CDR1 SNHLY and CDR2 FYNNEI. CDR3 length: 13 residues. V trimming: 6 bases; J trimming: 3 bases; junction bases outside the gene matches: 4. CDR3 protein: CASRGTDYTEAFF. Written as DNA, the CDR3 is TGTGCCAGCAGGGGGACAGACTACACTGAAGCTTTCTTT.

CDR3 sequence (DNA): TGCAGTGCTAGATTAGACCGGGACAGGCTGAATAGCAATCAGCCCCAGCATTTT. Residues: CSARLDRDRLNSNQPQHF. V usage is TRBV20-1 and J usage is TRBJ1-5, with TRBD1 matching over 8 bases. This CDR3 comprises 18 residues. J was trimmed by 0 bases and V by 2 bases; bases with no gene match: 12. The germline CDR1 and CDR2 sequences are DFQATT and SNEGSKA (reference sequence).

V gene TRBV7-2 combines with J gene TRBJ1-1, with no clear D. The CDR3 contains 13 residues. The germline gives CDR1 SGHTA, CDR2 FQGNSA. V was cut by 5 bases and J by 0 bases, with 7 bases left in between. As DNA, the CDR3 is TGTGCCAGCAGCCAAACAGTGAACACTGAAGCTTTCTTT. The encoded protein is CASSQTVNTEAFF.

This chain connects TRBV7-8 to TRBJ2-7; TRBD1 aligns across 12 bases. This CDR3 region has 16 residues. CDR1 and CDR2 (germline): SGHVS, FQNEAQ. Losses at the gene ends were 6 bases for V and 3 bases for J; bases not matched to a gene: 9. CDR3: CASRKGGTGGYYEQYF. The CDR3 bases are TGTGCCAGCAGAAAAGGTGGGACAGGGGGCTACTACGAGCAGTACTTC.

The chain employs TRBV24-1 and TRBJ2-7; possible D gene TRBD2, 6 bases. The V and J ends lost 4 bases and 3 bases respectively, with 15 bases between them. The CDR3 extends over 15 amino acids. Per the germline V gene, CDR1 is KGHDR and CDR2 is SFDVKD. CDR3 sequence reads: CATSDPGRGYYEQYF. For the CDR3, the DNA is TGTGCCACCAGTGACCCGGGACGGGGGTACTACGAGCAGTACTTC.

V gene TRBV6-2 or TRBV6-3 combines with J gene TRBJ1-5, with D tentatively TRBD1 (5 bases). V lost 6 bases and J 5 bases, leaving 8 bases between the germline ends. Germline loops: CDR1 MNHEY, CDR2 SVGEGT. The length of the CDR3 is 12 residues. The CDR3 sequence: CASRLGDQPQHF. In DNA, the CDR3 is TGTGCCAGCAGATTAGGGGATCAGCCCCAGCATTTT.

Only a few counts were recorded for this clonotype. V is TRBV7-9 and J is TRBJ2-1; a weak D match, TRBD1 (5 bases). Trimming shortened V by 5 bases and J by 4 bases, and 12 bases separated the two germline ends. CDR1 and CDR2 from the germline V gene are SEHNR and FQNEAQ (reference sequence). CDR3 size: 14 residues. CDR3 loop: CASSTQTVYNEQFF. For the CDR3, the DNA is TGTGCCAGCAGCACCCAGACAGTTTACAATGAGCAGTTCTTC. Full variable domain (missing parts from reference TRBV7-9 and TRBJ2-1): DTGVSQNPRHKITKRGQNVTFRCDPISEHNRLYWYRQTLGQGPEFLTYFQNEAQLEKSRLLSDRFSAERPKGSFSTLEIQRTEQGDSAMYLCASSTQTVYNEQFFGPGTRLTVL.

The genes are TRBV2 and TRBJ1-5; D gene unclear. Germline V lookup: CDR1 SNHLY, CDR2 FYNNEI. The CDR3 sequence is 13 residues long. V shed 6 bases and J shed 4 bases, with 10 bases lying between them. CDR3 in amino acids: CASRTTGNQPQHF. The CDR3 DNA reads as TGTGCCAGCAGGACGACTGGGAATCAGCCCCAGCATTTT.

V gene TRBV20-1 combines with J gene TRBJ1-5, with D perhaps TRBD1 (5 bases). Germline V gene sequence: CDR1 DFQATT, CDR2 SNEGSKA (reference sequence). This CDR3 is built from 13 residues. With 1 base removed from V and 5 bases from J, the gap between germline ends came to 9 bases. The CDR3 is CSARGGRDQPQHF. CDR3 DNA: TGCAGTGCTAGAGGGGGCAGGGATCAGCCCCAGCATTTT.

The table lists this clonotype with a few counts. The CDR3 sequence: CASSQRDRTAEAFF. CDR3 bases: TGTGCCAGCAGCCAACGGGACAGGACCGCTGAAGCTTTCTTT. This chain joins TRBV7-9 and TRBJ1-1; 8 bases are a match to TRBD1. Germline lookup yields CDR1 SEHNR and CDR2 FQNEAQ (reference sequence). The J segment lost 6 bases and the V segment lost 5 bases, leaving 8 bases of the junction unmatched. The CDR3 covers 14 residues.

This clonotype occurred once. The rearrangement uses TRBV28 and TRBJ1-1; D ambiguous. The CDR3 sequence is 12 residues long. V lost 5 bases and J lost 11, with 15 bases in between. Germline CDR1 is MDHEN and CDR2 is SYDVKM. CDR3 sequence (DNA): TGTGCCAGCAGTCACCCCGGGGAGGAGGCTTTCTTT. Translating it yields CASSHPGEEAFF. The full variable domain, in which reference TRBV28 and TRBJ1-1 provide the parts outside the CDR3, is DVKVTQSSRYLVKRTGEKVFLECVQDMDHENMFWYRQDPGLGLRLIYFSYDVKMKEKGDIPEGYSVSREKKERFSLILESASTNQTSMYLCASSHPGEEAFFGQGTRLTVV.

The count of this clonotype is one. The chain joins TRBV20-1 to TRBJ2-6; D not resolved. CDR3 length: 17 amino acids. Germline V CDR1 and CDR2: DFQATT, SNEGSKA (reference sequence). The V gene lost 0 bases and the J gene lost 0 bases, with 12 bases spanning the gap. DNA of the CDR3: TGCAGTGCTAGAGATGCTCGGGCCCGCTCTGGGGCCAACGTCCTGACTTTC. Its protein product is CSARDARARSGANVLTF.

This clonotype has only a few counts. The V and J genes are TRBV19 and TRBJ1-5; D gene uncertain. Germline CDR1 is LNHDA and CDR2 is SQIVND (reference sequence). Deletions cut 5 bases from V and 0 bases from J, with 8 bases between. The CDR3 consists of 14 residues. CDR3 in amino acids: CASSLLHSNQPQHF. The DNA of the CDR3 is TGTGCCAGTAGTCTTTTACATAGCAATCAGCCCCAGCATTTT.

The chain carries TRBV4-3 and TRBJ1-6; D possibly corresponds to TRBD1 (5 bases). The CDR3 contains 17 residues. V gave up 0 bases and J gave up 7 bases, with 16 bases separating them. From germline, CDR1 is LGHNA and CDR2 YSLEER. CDR3 DNA: TGCGCCAGCAGCCAAGACTTATCGGGGGGTATGAATTCACCCCTCCACTTT. This gives the protein CASSQDLSGGMNSPLHF.

The chain uses TRBV11-3 and TRBJ2-7; possible D gene TRBD1, 5 bases. The length of the CDR3 is 14 residues. The V gene's germline CDR1 is SGHNT and CDR2 YENEEA. V lost 1 base and J 2 bases, leaving 9 bases between the germline ends. CDR3 coding DNA: TGTGCCAGCAGCTTAGTCAGGGCAACCTACGAGCAGTACTTC. Its translation: CASSLVRATYEQYF. Based on the CDR3 plus reference TRBV11-3 and TRBJ2-7, the full variable domain is EAGVVQSPRYKIIEKKQPVAFWCNPISGHNTLYWYLQNLGQGPELLIRYENEEAVDDSQLPKDRFSAERLKGVDSTLKIQPAELGDSAVYLCASSLVRATYEQYFGPGTRLTVT.

This clonotype was seen more than once but under ten times. V gene TRBV21-1 combines with J gene TRBJ2-7; the table gives TRBD1 as D, unverified against the DNA. TRBV21-1 is a pseudogene segment. The CDR3 totals 14 residues. CDR3 amino acids: CASSKVTGAYEQYF. In DNA, the CDR3 is TGTGCCAGCAGCAAAGTAACAGGGGCCTACGAGCAGTACTTC.

This clonotype was found once. The J gene is TRBJ1-1, the V gene TRBV20-1; TRBD1 might be the D (5 bases). Trimming removed 0 bases from V and 7 bases from J, with 9 bases in between. CDR3 length equals 12 residues. Germline-derived CDR1 and CDR2 are DFQATT and SNEGSKA (reference sequence). As DNA, the CDR3 is TGCAGTGCTAGAGATAACACAGGTGAAGCTTTCTTT. Protein sequence: CSARDNTGEAFF.